Included here is one T cell receptor (beta chain) sequence, with context. Antigen specificity is unknown. The second PCR ran about 6 to 12 cycles with a sample-barcoded 5' primer and J-beta primers. TCRdb redid the calling of the 5' RACE reads with MiXCR, one entry per CDR3 protein. The sample shows hundreds of thousands of distinct CDR3 sequences, 45% to 60% of them seen only once. The data belong to a study of blood T cells in healthy people across ages. Study-level findings and limits: Aged donors had fewer naive CD4+ cells and lower diversity than long-lived donors.

Each sample yielded at least 5 micrograms of PBMC total RNA. V was trimmed by 3 bases and J by 1 base, leaving 13 bases between them. Germline V gives CDR1 MGHRA, CDR2 YSYEKL. The CDR3 is 15 residues long. The chain combines TRBV4-1 with TRBJ2-7, with a possible D match to TRBD2 (6 bases). Sequenced input: blood. The clonotype originates from a woman of 80 years or more in good health. The CDR3 protein is CASSHGGLGSYEQYF. In DNA, the CDR3 is TGCGCCAGCAGCCATGGGGGGTTGGGATCCTACGAGCAGTACTTC.